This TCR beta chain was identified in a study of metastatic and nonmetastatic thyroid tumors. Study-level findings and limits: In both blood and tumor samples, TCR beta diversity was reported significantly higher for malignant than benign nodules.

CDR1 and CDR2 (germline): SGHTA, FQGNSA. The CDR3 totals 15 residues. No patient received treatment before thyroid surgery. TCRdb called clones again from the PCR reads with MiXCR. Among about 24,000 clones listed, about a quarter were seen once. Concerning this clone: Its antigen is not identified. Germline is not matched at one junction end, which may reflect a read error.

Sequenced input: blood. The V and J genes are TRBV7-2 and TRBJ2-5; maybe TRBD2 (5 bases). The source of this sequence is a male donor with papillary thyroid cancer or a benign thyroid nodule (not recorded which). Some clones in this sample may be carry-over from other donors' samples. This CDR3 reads CAISLGVGGQDTQYF. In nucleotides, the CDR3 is TGTGCCATCAGCCTCGGGGTGGGCGGCCAAGATACCCAGTACTTC.